This TCR beta chain was sequenced for a study of OX40 agonist ivuxolimab in advanced cancers. Notes on the study in general: Some nonresponders also had low normalized T-cell clonal expansion. CD4+ T cells averaged fewer expanded clones than CD8+ T cells. Some of the lowest clonal expansion was seen in partial responders at 0.1-3.0 mg/kg.

A note on this clone: The target antigen is unknown.

Data came from immunoSEQ multiplex PCR; TCRdb stores just in-frame clones and leaves some out. This table has approximately 60,000 clones, approximately 88% appearing once. This clonotype was obtained from an adult with an advanced solid tumor such as melanoma, head and neck, liver or kidney cancer. Sequenced material: CD4+ or CD8+ T cells sorted from blood, taken in a trial of the OX40 agonist ivuxolimab.

The CDR3 DNA sequence: TGTGCCAGCAGCTTAGTGACGCAGACCCAGTACTTC. Its protein is CASSLVTQTQYF. The rearrangement uses TRBV7-9 and TRBJ2-5; no clear D gene. The V gene lost 1 base and the J gene lost 6 bases, with 6 bases spanning the gap. The V gene's germline CDR1 is SEHNR and CDR2 FQNEAQ (reference sequence). The CDR3 covers 12 residues.